The entry that follows covers one TCR beta chain sequence. The antigen remains unidentified. Pooled samples include second doses given at about 4 or 12 weeks. The sample comes from a study of T cell responses to AZD1222 COVID-19 vaccine. Repertoires were generated with immunoSEQ multiplex PCR, while TCRdb's copy carries only in-frame clones and drops some. The sample shows more than 55,000 clones, around 80% of them seen only once. Germline V CDR1 and CDR2: LNHDA, SQIVND (reference sequence). With V trimmed by 5 bases and J by 5 bases, 6 bases remained unmatched. The CDR3 spans 15 residues. The study's findings and limits: Females outnumbered males among donors, who were mostly white British; clonal diversity was possibly underestimated. Repertoires in all cases were sampled only once the peak T cell response had passed. Epitopes outside B.1.351 and B.1.1.7 mutated regions reportedly drew nearly half of spike TCRs.

Specimen: peripheral blood, collected 28 days after the second AZD1222 dose. The sequence came from an adult who received the AZD1222 COVID-19 vaccine. This rearrangement joins TRBV19 to TRBJ2-2; 9 positions agree with TRBD1. The chain's CDR3 is CASSSQGAWTGELFF. In nucleotides, the CDR3 is TGTGCCAGTAGTTCACAGGGGGCATGGACCGGGGAGCTGTTTTTT.